Shown below are 7 T cell receptor beta chains from a single sample sequenced in a study of OX40 agonist ivuxolimab in advanced cancers. This table comes from immunoSEQ multiplex PCR, and its TCRdb copy is limited to in-frame clones, with some not included. Of 45,000 to 55,000 clones in the sample, 65% to 85% are singletons; the top ten hold around 1.1%. Sequences were derived from CD4+ or CD8+ T cells sorted from blood, sampled in a trial of the OX40 agonist ivuxolimab. These receptor sequences come from an adult with an advanced solid tumor such as melanoma, head and neck, liver or kidney cancer.

This rearrangement joins TRBV25-1 to TRBJ1-4; D gene ambiguous. Germline loops: CDR1 MGHDK, CDR2 SYGVNS. The CDR3 is 14 amino acids. Trimming removed 5 bases from V and 8 bases from J, with 15 bases in between. CDR3 sequence reads: CASSSSMAGEKLFF. In DNA, the CDR3 is TGTGCCAGCAGTAGTTCCATGGCGGGCGAAAAACTGTTTTTT. Full variable domain (outside the CDR3, taken from reference TRBV25-1 and TRBJ1-4): EADIYQTPRYLVIGTGKKITLECSQTMGHDKMYWYQQDPGMELHLIHYSYGVNSTEKGDLSSESTVSRIRTEHFPLTLESARPSHTSQYLCASSSSMAGEKLFFGSGTQLSVL.

The chain combines TRBV7-9 with TRBJ2-7; D is possibly TRBD1 or TRBD2 (5 bases each). The germline V gene has CDR1 SEHNR and CDR2 FQNEAQ (reference sequence). This CDR3 has 17 residues. V lost 5 bases to trimming and J lost 6 bases, with 26 bases between them. CDR3 in DNA: TGTGCCAGCAGCCCAAGTCCTTCAGGACGGGGCTTCGGCGAGCAGTACTTC. It codes for CASSPSPSGRGFGEQYF.

V usage is TRBV30 and J usage is TRBJ2-7; 9 nucleotides match TRBD1. Trimming cost V 0 bases and J 7 bases; bases outside gene matches: 4. This CDR3 spans 13 amino acids. Germline assignment: CDR1 GTSNPN and CDR2 SVGIG (reference sequence). The CDR3 bases are TGTGCCTGGAGTGTACAGGGGGCGGGTGAGCAGTACTTC. This encodes CAWSVQGAGEQYF.

This clone was seen only a few times. The chain links TRBV4-2 to TRBJ1-1; 8 nucleotides line up with TRBD1. This CDR3 is 15 amino acids long. With 4 bases clipped from V and 6 bases from J, the junction kept 10 bases outside the gene matches. In germline, CDR1 is LGHNA, CDR2 YNFKEQ. CDR3 DNA sequence: TGTGCCAGCAGCCCCCCGGACAGGGAAATGCCTGAAGCTTTCTTT. Translated, it gives CASSPPDREMPEAFF.

There are a few counts of this clone. V and J are TRBV19 and TRBJ2-2; the match to TRBD2 covers 9 bases. Germline V gene sequence: CDR1 LNHDA, CDR2 SQIVND (reference sequence). This CDR3 has 16 amino acids. With V trimmed by 2 bases and J by 2 bases, 3 bases remained unmatched. The CDR3 region is CASSIKGLANTGELFF. CDR3 in DNA: TGTGCCAGTAGTATAAAGGGACTAGCCAACACCGGGGAGCTGTTTTTT. Full variable domain (rest looked up from reference TRBV19 and TRBJ2-2): DGGITQSPKYLFRKEGQNVTLSCEQNLNHDAMYWYRQDPGQGLRLIYYSQIVNDFQKGDIAEGYSVSREKKESFPLTVTSAQKNPTAFYLCASSIKGLANTGELFFGEGSRLTVL.

This clone was seen only a few times. This rearrangement joins TRBV6-9 to TRBJ2-3; D not resolved. The CDR3 spans 16 residues. The V end lost 5 bases, the J end lost 0 bases, and 15 bases lay between the germline ends. Germline CDR1 is MNHGY and CDR2 is SVAAGI. The CDR3 DNA follows: TGTGCCAGCAGTCACGAGTGGGTGACTAGCACAGATACGCAGTATTTT. This codes for CASSHEWVTSTDTQYF.

The chain has TRBV23-1 and TRBJ1-4; D not resolved. TRBV23-1 is designated an ORF whose function remains uncertain. Trimming left V 11 bases short and J 0 bases short, with 19 bases between. This CDR3 comprises 16 residues. The CDR3 sequence is CAPIEVGIATNEKLFF. DNA of the CDR3: TGCGCCCCCATCGAAGTTGGTATTGCAACTAATGAAAAACTGTTTTTT.